A single sample is the source of the 5 T cell receptor beta chains below, sequenced in a study of blood T cell repertoires in COVID-19. Data came from immunoSEQ multiplex PCR; TCRdb stores just in-frame clones and leaves some out. The data contain more than 200,000 clones, 70% to 90% of them seen just once; the ten biggest clones take up roughly 1.6%. Input material: PBMCs or T cells enriched from blood (not recorded which). These receptors were obtained from a woman in her fifties or sixties who had recovered from COVID-19.

This chain uses TRBV15 with TRBJ2-2, with TRBD1 identical over 9 bases. Germline loops: CDR1 LNHNV, CDR2 YYDKDF (reference sequence). The CDR3 is made up of 18 amino acids. With V trimmed by 5 bases and J by 4 bases, 14 bases remained unmatched. CDR3 in amino acids: CATSPRTGEEGVTGELFF. CDR3 sequence (DNA): TGTGCCACCAGCCCGCGGACAGGGGAGGAGGGTGTCACCGGGGAGCTGTTTTTT. Full variable domain (rest looked up from reference TRBV15 and TRBJ2-2): DAMVIQNPRYQVTQFGKPVTLSCSQTLNHNVMYWYQQKSSQAPKLLFHYYDKDFNNEADTPDNFQSRRPNTSFCFLDIRSPGLGDTAMYLCATSPRTGEEGVTGELFFGEGSRLTVL.

The chain recombines TRBV5-8 with TRBJ1-1, with 9 bases that match TRBD1. V dropped 0 bases and J dropped 4; count of bases not matched to a gene: 10. Germline values: CDR1 SGHTS, CDR2 YDEGEE. CDR3 length equals 17 residues. The CDR3 DNA follows: TGTGCCAGCAGCTTGGAAACCGGGACAGGGAGATCCACTGAAGCTTTCTTT. It encodes CASSLETGTGRSTEAFF.

V gene TRBV2 combines with J gene TRBJ1-1; D is possibly TRBD1 (5 bases). The CDR3 consists of 10 residues. V lost 8 bases to trimming and J lost 8 bases, with 9 bases between them. CDR1 and CDR2 from the germline V gene are SNHLY and FYNNEI. CDR3: CASGWTEAFF. The DNA for the CDR3 is TGTGCCAGCGGGTGGACAGAAGCTTTCTTT. Full variable domain (outside the CDR3, taken from reference TRBV2 and TRBJ1-1): EPEVTQTPSHQVTQMGQEVILRCVPISNHLYFYWYRQILGQKVEFLVSFYNNEISEKSEIFDDQFSVERPDGSNFTLKIRSTKLEDSAMYFCASGWTEAFFGQGTRLTVV.

This clone was found a few times. The CDR3 region has the DNA TGCGCCAGCAGCTTGGACGCCCCAGGGGGCGGGAATGAAAAACTGTTTTTT. This codes for CASSLDAPGGGNEKLFF. The chain recombines TRBV5-1 with TRBJ1-4, with 8 bases fitting TRBD1. V was pared by 0 bases and J by 5 bases, with 9 bases of the junction left unmatched. Germline CDR1 is SGHRS and CDR2 is YFSETQ. There are 17 residues in the CDR3.

The chain uses TRBV27 and TRBJ1-1; 10 bases line up with TRBD1. CDR3 size: 15 residues. Germline trimming cut 7 bases from V and 7 bases from J; bases unmatched to any gene: 12. Germline loops: CDR1 MNHEY, CDR2 SMNVEV (reference sequence). The CDR3 sequence: CASTFGGQGTGEAFF. The CDR3 DNA is TGTGCCAGCACCTTTGGGGGACAGGGGACGGGTGAAGCTTTCTTT.